This TCR beta chain appears in the sequencing data of a study of read filtering for tumor transcriptome and immune sequencing. Turning to the study itself: Patients were around 17 male and about 15 female, mean age 65.9 years, range roughly 47 to 80. IR-seq gave about 3.5 to 11 million TCR reads per sample; RNA-seq gave roughly 80 to 1,400. Findings and caveats of the study: About four fifths of IR-seq clonotypes had a single read, yet these held about 3.6% of reads.

This clonotype came up many times. The antigen remains undetermined. At the time of active disease, bone marrow was collected from every patient. CDR3 length equals 17 residues. Germline V CDR1 and CDR2: DFQATT, SNEGSKA (reference sequence). V lost 3 bases and J lost 3; bases outside the gene matches: 14. The library was built from about 400 ng RNA with molecular barcoded adaptors for alpha/delta and beta/gamma chains. TCRdb used MiXCR to reprocess the reads, holding one entry per CDR3 protein. The repertoire holds fewer than 75,000 distinct CDR3 sequences, with about 20% as singletons. The chain recombines TRBV20-1 with TRBJ2-7, with TRBD2 matching over 10 bases. The clonotype originates from a donor aged 40 or over with multiple myeloma. The sample comprised a population of CD138-negative cells sorted from bone marrow. CDR3 in amino acids: CSASLVLAGSLSYEQYF. The CDR3 nucleotides read TGCAGTGCTAGCTTAGTACTAGCGGGGAGTCTGAGCTACGAGCAGTACTTC.